These T cell receptor beta chains were read from a single sample in a study of T cell repertoires in cytomegalovirus infection. The antigens of these receptors remain unknown. TCRdb fed the reads into MiXCR, producing one record per CDR3 protein. The sample yields about 830,000 distinct CDR3 sequences, approximately 30% seen once. Sequences were derived from cultured CD8+ T cells from PBMCs, sampled from culture after CMV antigen stimulation. These receptors were taken from a human donor in good health (CMV status not recorded). Some clones in this sample may be carry-over from other donors' samples. CDR3s include the opening cysteine and the closing phenylalanine or tryptophan. The order of the fields is D gene, clone size, CDR3 length, V gene, J gene, CDR3 DNA, CDR3 protein. The D gene is left open where the match is weak. Some rows mark clone size as missing; the rest say once, few, many or name a class of expanded clone.

NA	few	13	TRBV2	TRBJ2-1	TGTGCCAGCAGTGTGTGGGACCGCAATGAGCAGTTCTTC	CASSVWDRNEQFF
NA	few	15	TRBV6-5	TRBJ1-1	TGTGCCAGCAGCCACTACAGGACGGGAAACACTGAAGCTTTCTTT	CASSHYRTGNTEAFF
NA	many	15	TRBV7-8	TRBJ1-2	TGTGCCAGCAGCCGGGGGAGGGGAGCCCGGGAAGGCTACACCTTC	CASSRGRGAREGYTF
NA	many	13	TRBV7-8	TRBJ1-5	TGTGCCAGCAGCGTGGGTCCTTATCAGCCCCAGCATTTT	CASSVGPYQPQHF
NA	NA	13	TRBV7-6	TRBJ2-2	TGTGCCAGCACCTGGACGAACACCGGGGAGCTGTTTTTT	CASTWTNTGELFF
TRBD2	few	16	TRBV12-3/TRBV12-4	TRBJ2-5	TGTGCCAGCAGGGGGGGCGAGCGGGGGATCCAAGAGACCCAGTACTTC	CASRGGERGIQETQYF
NA	once	14	TRBV7-6	TRBJ1-4	TGTGCCAGCAGCTTAGAGGAGAGGTCTGAAAAACTGTTTTTT	CASSLEERSEKLFF
NA	few	12	TRBV4-1	TRBJ1-2	TGCGCCAGCCAGGACAGCGTCTATGGCTACACCTTC	CASQDSVYGYTF
NA	NA	14	TRBV27	TRBJ1-5	TGTGCCAGCACGAGGGTTGGTGGCAATCAGCCCCAGCATTTT	CASTRVGGNQPQHF
NA	NA	13	TRBV4-3	TRBJ1-1	TGCGCCAGCAGCCTGAAGAGAGGGATAAAAGCTTTCTTT	CASSLKRGIKAFF
NA	few	12	TRBV29-1	TRBJ2-7	TGCAGCGTGACGACAGGTTACTACGAGCAGTACTTC	CSVTTGYYEQYF
NA	few	15	TRBV7-6	TRBJ2-1	TGTGCCAGCAGCATCGACTTGAGCTCCTACAATGAGCAGTTCTTC	CASSIDLSSYNEQFF
NA	NA	16	TRBV27	TRBJ1-2	TGTGCCAGCAGTTTAAACAGACAAAATCTGAACTATGGCTACACCTTC	CASSLNRQNLNYGYTF
TRBD2	NA	15	TRBV27	TRBJ2-3	TGTGCCAGCAGCTCTCGGGGGGGCCGTGCAGATACGCAGTATTTT	CASSSRGGRADTQYF
TRBD2	few	16	TRBV27	TRBJ2-5	TGTGCCAGCAGTTTTCTGGGACTAGCGGGGGAAGAGACCCAGTACTTC	CASSFLGLAGEETQYF
NA	many	14	TRBV7-2	TRBJ1-5	TGTGCCAGCAGCTTGGGGGGGCCCTATCAGCCCCAGCATTTT	CASSLGGPYQPQHF
NA	NA	17	TRBV7-6	TRBJ1-1	TGTGCCAGCAGCTTAGCTGGGCAGGGGAGGTTGGGGACTGAAGCTTTCTTT	CASSLAGQGRLGTEAFF
NA	few	16	TRBV14	TRBJ1-2	TGTGCCAGCAGCCAAGGCTTTCGGGGCGCGGACTATGGCTACACCTTC	CASSQGFRGADYGYTF
NA	many	16	TRBV6-1	TRBJ1-5	TGTGCCAGCAGTGAAGCGGGGAGGTCCCCTGATCAGCCCCAGCATTTT	CASSEAGRSPDQPQHF
NA	NA	13	TRBV7-9	TRBJ1-1	TGTGCCAGCAGCTTAGGTCTCACAACTGAAGCTTTCTTT	CASSLGLTTEAFF
TRBD2	NA	15	TRBV7-6	TRBJ2-3	TGTGCCAGCAGCTTGTCGGGGGGGCCCCCAGATACGCAGTATTTT	CASSLSGGPPDTQYF
NA	NA	11	TRBV20-1	TRBJ2-7	TGCAGTGCCCCAAGGGATAACGAGCAGTACTTC	CSAPRDNEQYF
NA	many	19	TRBV7-9	TRBJ1-4	TGTGCCAGCAGCTCAGCTTTGACAGCCGGCACGCACTCGAATGAAAAACTGTTTTTT	CASSSALTAGTHSNEKLFF
NA	many	15	TRBV7-6	TRBJ2-3	TGTGCCAGCAGCACAGCAACGCCTATCACAGATACGCAGTATTTT	CASSTATPITDTQYF
NA	NA	13	TRBV19	TRBJ2-1	TGTGCCATAGCCGGGGCGGGGTACAATGAGCAGTTCTTC	CAIAGAGYNEQFF
TRBD1	NA	15	TRBV7-9	TRBJ1-2	TGTGCCAGCAGCCCACCCAGACAGGGTCTCCGTGGCTACACCTTC	CASSPPRQGLRGYTF
NA	once	13	TRBV5-1	TRBJ1-1	TGCGCCAGCAGCTCCCGGGCCGCCACTGAAGCTTTCTTT	CASSSRAATEAFF
NA	many	18	TRBV12-3/TRBV12-4	TRBJ2-3	TGTGCCAGCAGTTTAAAGGGGACGGGGGTTCCTAGCACAGATACGCAGTATTTT	CASSLKGTGVPSTDTQYF
TRBD1	NA	13	TRBV7-9	TRBJ2-1	TGTGCCAGCAGCTTGGATCGACAGGGGGCGAAGTTCTTC	CASSLDRQGAKFF
NA	few	15	TRBV15	TRBJ1-1	TGTGCCACCAGCAACCCTACAGGGTCCGACACTGAAGCTTTCTTT	CATSNPTGSDTEAFF
TRBD2	NA	17	TRBV7-6	TRBJ2-1	TGTGCCAGCAGCACCAGTTCGGCTAGCGGGGGCCGGAATGAGCAGTTCTTC	CASSTSSASGGRNEQFF
NA	many	13	TRBV12-3/TRBV12-4	TRBJ1-4	TGTGCCAGCAGCCCAGCGGGTAATGAAAAACTGTTTTTT	CASSPAGNEKLFF
TRBD1	few	15	TRBV5-1	TRBJ1-1	TGCGCCAGCAGCTTGGGGGGACAGGGGGGGACTGAAGCTTTCTTT	CASSLGGQGGTEAFF
TRBD2	many	18	TRBV6-5	TRBJ2-1	TGTGCCAGCAGTTACACGGGACTAGCGTATACTCCCCACAATGAGCAGTTCTTC	CASSYTGLAYTPHNEQFF
NA	NA	16	TRBV6-5	TRBJ2-1	TGTGCCTGCAGTCCCCCCCCGCGGGGGCCTTACAATGAGCAGTTCTTC	CACSPPPRGPYNEQFF
NA	many	13	TRBV12-3/TRBV12-4	TRBJ1-2	TGTGCCAGCAGTTTAACACTCAACTATGGCTACACCTTC	CASSLTLNYGYTF
TRBD1	few	16	TRBV9	TRBJ1-3	TGTGCCAGCAGCGTAGGGGGGACAGGGGCTGGAAACACCATATATTTT	CASSVGGTGAGNTIYF
TRBD1	few	16	TRBV24-1	TRBJ1-5	TGTGCCACCAGTGATTTGCGGCAGGGGGGATTGGAGCCCCAGCATTTT	CATSDLRQGGLEPQHF
TRBD1	NA	15	TRBV5-1	TRBJ1-1	TGCGCCAGCAGCGGAGGACAGGATGCGAACACTGAAGCTTTCTTT	CASSGGQDANTEAFF
TRBD2	NA	16	TRBV29-1	TRBJ2-3	TGCAGCGTTGTAGGGGTCGAGCGGGGGAGCACAGATACGCAGTATTTT	CSVVGVERGSTDTQYF